This T cell receptor (beta chain) was captured by sequencing in a study of cytomegalovirus exposure and HLA in healthy donors (dated 2017 in TCRdb). Turning to the overall study: An earlier analysis of some 600 of the donors reported 276 Gb of sequence data and around 120 million unique TCR beta sequences obtained from around 170 million T cells. The number of typed donors differed by locus: about 629-640 for A, B, C, DRB1 and DQB1; approximately 520 for DQA1; over 600 for DPA1; and 400 to 480 for DPB1. The study combined high-throughput TCR immunosequencing, statistical association of individual TCRs with disease status, and machine learning to predict cytomegalovirus infection status. Across approximately 400 genotyped donors of the cohort, an average of approximately 220,000 unique TCR beta nucleotide sequences per donor were sequenced, and 15% to 20% of those sequences were non-productive. In a later analysis, previously published TCR beta repertoires from fewer than 750 donors were re-analyzed and high-resolution HLA genotyping was added so that TCR occurrence patterns could be studied. The T cell repertoires of under 750 subjects were profiled by immunosequencing and related to cytomegalovirus serostatus. In addition to the first cohort of 666 subjects, a separate validation cohort of 120 different subjects was used. The genetic ancestry cluster associated with self-reported Caucasian donors included around four fifths of the 300 to 450 genotyped donors. Rather than using new phenotypic data, the later analysis identified candidate immune exposures from TCR beta sequences and from how often those sequences occurred across donors. An early release covering just under 650 HLA-typed donors comprised around 300 gigabases of sequencing data and tens of millions of unique TCR sequences. Donor age, sex, ethnicity and CMV serostatus were compiled together with the repertoire data. All discovery cohort repertoires had been generated using a single sequencing platform. Genome-wide SNP genotypes for about 55% of the roughly 670 donors were used in a later genetic analysis, which treated that subset as a discovery cohort. An earlier analysis of about 600 of the donors used high-throughput TCR beta sequencing to judge whether each TCR beta V gene segment behaved as functional or pseudogenic. About five DR-DQ haplotypes were treated as single units for association and clustering because of strong linkage in the cohort. The study aimed to test whether signatures of past pathogen exposure could be identified by cataloging public T cell receptors. HLA typing included class I and class II loci at four-digit resolution.

The germline V gene supplies CDR1 MDHEN and CDR2 SYDVKM. Its CDR3 holds 13 amino acids, cysteine through phenylalanine. Only the CDR3 DNA stays, 39 bases, in frame from base 1. About this clone: The specificity of this receptor is unknown. Sequence at one end of the junction differs from germline and may be a read error.

Broad study findings and their caveats: A cluster of highly shared sequence variants was judged likely to represent a technical artifact of the sequencing pipeline. In this cohort, only TCR beta chains were sequenced, and detectable features were limited by the absence of alpha or paired-chain data. Across donors, most TCR sequences were observed very rarely, whereas some public TCRs were present in many individuals. A few of the identified cytomegalovirus-associated TCR beta chains were confirmed in vitro to be specific for cytomegalovirus antigens. At a false discovery rate of 0.05, a later analysis linked 15,000 to 20,000 TCR beta sequences to specific HLA alleles. In a later analysis, most CMV-associated TCR beta chains were found to appear HLA-restricted, with HLA associations seemingly driven largely by CMV exposure. An association between a missense DCLRE1C variant and V-gene and J-gene trimming of TCR beta chains was found in a later genetic analysis and replicated in an independent cohort. The study listed over 150 TCR beta chains as associated with cytomegalovirus. A further reported finding was that TCR beta sequences accurately predicted the HLA-A and HLA-B alleles for most subjects in the first cohort. A later analysis found that TCR association rates varied across HLA loci, with DRB1 alleles showing the most associated TCRs and HLA-C alleles the fewest. Because HLA typing was unavailable for some donors at each locus, only the typed subset was used in association tests. According to a later genetic analysis, donors in an Asian-associated ancestry cluster had fewer N-insertions in productive TCRs than the roughly 670-donor mean. The classifier was reported to diagnose cytomegalovirus status with high specificity and sensitivity in both the original and validation cohorts. The authors suggested that the approach could potentially be extended to other disease states and immunological phenotypes. Several of the top co-occurrence clusters appeared to be linked to parvovirus B19, influenza, CMV and Epstein-Barr virus, according to a later analysis. Sequencing depth was assumed to be roughly uniform across donors in the presence/absence analyses, though that assumption may not hold. Some IMGT-functional V segments, including TRBV6-2 and TRBV6-3, could not be told apart with the 87-base-pair reads, so those segments were excluded. CMV serostatus was the only immune exposure information available for the cohort. When HLA alleles, especially DR and DQ, strongly co-occurred, TCR associations were difficult to assign to individual alleles. Correlated functional status among segregating V segments might be attributable to linkage disequilibrium, but an unknown experimental factor could not be ruled out. A later analysis found that HLA-associated TCR beta chains were more clonally expanded and had lower generation probabilities than equally common non-associated chains. Broadly in line with IMGT annotations, most TCR beta V segments showed up in productive rearrangements about 87% or about 30% of the time in an earlier analysis of around 550 of the donors. Because counts were too low, seventeen rarely observed V segments, including chromosome 9 orphons, were excluded from the earlier analysis of 500 to 700 of the donors.

Receptor amplification or capture employed the immunoSEQ multiplex PCR assay. For the multiplex PCR, a mixture combining 60 forward primers for TCR Vbeta segments and 13 reverse primers for TCR Jbeta segments was used. The CDR3 region of rearranged TCR beta genes was amplified from genomic DNA with a multiplex PCR assay. The Illumina HiSeq System was used to sequence the amplified TCR beta libraries as 87-base-pair reads. For the original study's pipeline: A later analysis tallied around 80 million unique TCR beta chains across the 666 repertoires, and around 12 million of those chains were shared by two or more donors. Raw reads were error-corrected and collapsed into unique sequences by a nearest-neighbor algorithm in which closely related sequences were merged to remove PCR and sequencing errors. Alignment of CDR3 sequences to IMGT reference sequences was used to assign V, D and J gene segments. For a sequence to be retained, a match of at least six nucleotides to both a V gene segment and a J gene segment was required. A rearrangement was called productive if the CDR3 had no stop codons and remained in frame with V and J, and every other rearrangement was called non-productive. CDR3 was defined according to IMGT convention as the region running from the second conserved V-encoded cysteine to the conserved J-encoded phenylalanine. The earlier analysis of 587 of the donors excluded any sequence lacking an unambiguous match to a single V gene segment. In an earlier analysis of approximately 500 of the donors, a V segment was called functional when productive rearrangements were above 56.7%, and segregating when the standard deviation between donors exceeded 5%. To diagnose cytomegalovirus status from the catalog of TCR beta chain sequences, a statistical classification framework was built. V and J gene assignment, in a later analysis, came from comparing TCR nucleotide sequences with IMGT/GENE-DB human TR gene sequences. In a later analysis, CDR3 sequences and most-parsimonious VDJ recombination scenarios were assigned using the TCRdist pipeline. In a later analysis, each TCR beta chain was defined by its CDR3 amino acid sequence together with its V-gene family, and reads without a unique V-gene family were excluded. To address suspected cross-contamination and a sequencing artifact, a later analysis removed roughly 640 highly shared, low-generation-probability nucleotide sequences. In a later analysis, a clonal expansion index was calculated for each public chain from normalized within-repertoire ranks of inferred template counts. In a later analysis, generation probabilities were computed with a VDJ recombination model fitted to out-of-frame rearrangements, and the resulting probabilities were checked against IGoR. Hypergeometric tests were used in a later analysis to score TCR-TCR, TCR-HLA and TCR-CMV co-occurrence, with a repertoire-size bias correction applied to the TCR pairs. To estimate false discovery rates, a later analysis permuted the HLA or CMV assignments 20 times. In a later analysis, co-occurring TCRs were grouped with DBSCAN, and TCRdist sequence similarity was added when clustering was performed within HLA-allele-positive subsets. Repertoires with fewer than 30,000 or more than 120,000 public chains were left out of co-occurrence clustering, as were four to six repertoires with anomalous nucleotide sharing. This immuneACCESS table, as held by TCRdb, lists in-frame sequences with V and J called but not all clones. Of the missing ones, under half trace to an unresolved V gene in checked studies; the others have no known cause. The DNA was the basis for D and trimming; V, J and clone size are from that table. This sample comprises some 180,000 clones, roughly 13% of them detected only once. Together, the top ten hold approximately 8.3% of the sample.

The cohort comprised some 680 healthy bone marrow donors. At the time of sampling, every cohort member was nominally healthy, though immune exposures that went unrecorded were likely present. The donor tested CMV seropositive and was one of the 289 seropositive cohort members. A peripheral blood sample was collected from each donor, and TCR beta sequencing was performed on peripheral blood mononuclear cells. The Qiagen DNeasy Blood Extraction Kit was used to extract genomic DNA from the blood cell samples. Sequences were obtained from PBMCs. The TCR originated in a man in his fifties in good health and CMV-seropositive. The rearrangement joined TRBV28 to TRBJ1-4; TRBD1 agrees with 8 junctional bases. The CDR3 region has the sequence CASRTGGAEKPFF. The DNA sequence reads TGTGCCAGCAGAACAGGGGGAGCTGAAAAACCGTTTTTT.